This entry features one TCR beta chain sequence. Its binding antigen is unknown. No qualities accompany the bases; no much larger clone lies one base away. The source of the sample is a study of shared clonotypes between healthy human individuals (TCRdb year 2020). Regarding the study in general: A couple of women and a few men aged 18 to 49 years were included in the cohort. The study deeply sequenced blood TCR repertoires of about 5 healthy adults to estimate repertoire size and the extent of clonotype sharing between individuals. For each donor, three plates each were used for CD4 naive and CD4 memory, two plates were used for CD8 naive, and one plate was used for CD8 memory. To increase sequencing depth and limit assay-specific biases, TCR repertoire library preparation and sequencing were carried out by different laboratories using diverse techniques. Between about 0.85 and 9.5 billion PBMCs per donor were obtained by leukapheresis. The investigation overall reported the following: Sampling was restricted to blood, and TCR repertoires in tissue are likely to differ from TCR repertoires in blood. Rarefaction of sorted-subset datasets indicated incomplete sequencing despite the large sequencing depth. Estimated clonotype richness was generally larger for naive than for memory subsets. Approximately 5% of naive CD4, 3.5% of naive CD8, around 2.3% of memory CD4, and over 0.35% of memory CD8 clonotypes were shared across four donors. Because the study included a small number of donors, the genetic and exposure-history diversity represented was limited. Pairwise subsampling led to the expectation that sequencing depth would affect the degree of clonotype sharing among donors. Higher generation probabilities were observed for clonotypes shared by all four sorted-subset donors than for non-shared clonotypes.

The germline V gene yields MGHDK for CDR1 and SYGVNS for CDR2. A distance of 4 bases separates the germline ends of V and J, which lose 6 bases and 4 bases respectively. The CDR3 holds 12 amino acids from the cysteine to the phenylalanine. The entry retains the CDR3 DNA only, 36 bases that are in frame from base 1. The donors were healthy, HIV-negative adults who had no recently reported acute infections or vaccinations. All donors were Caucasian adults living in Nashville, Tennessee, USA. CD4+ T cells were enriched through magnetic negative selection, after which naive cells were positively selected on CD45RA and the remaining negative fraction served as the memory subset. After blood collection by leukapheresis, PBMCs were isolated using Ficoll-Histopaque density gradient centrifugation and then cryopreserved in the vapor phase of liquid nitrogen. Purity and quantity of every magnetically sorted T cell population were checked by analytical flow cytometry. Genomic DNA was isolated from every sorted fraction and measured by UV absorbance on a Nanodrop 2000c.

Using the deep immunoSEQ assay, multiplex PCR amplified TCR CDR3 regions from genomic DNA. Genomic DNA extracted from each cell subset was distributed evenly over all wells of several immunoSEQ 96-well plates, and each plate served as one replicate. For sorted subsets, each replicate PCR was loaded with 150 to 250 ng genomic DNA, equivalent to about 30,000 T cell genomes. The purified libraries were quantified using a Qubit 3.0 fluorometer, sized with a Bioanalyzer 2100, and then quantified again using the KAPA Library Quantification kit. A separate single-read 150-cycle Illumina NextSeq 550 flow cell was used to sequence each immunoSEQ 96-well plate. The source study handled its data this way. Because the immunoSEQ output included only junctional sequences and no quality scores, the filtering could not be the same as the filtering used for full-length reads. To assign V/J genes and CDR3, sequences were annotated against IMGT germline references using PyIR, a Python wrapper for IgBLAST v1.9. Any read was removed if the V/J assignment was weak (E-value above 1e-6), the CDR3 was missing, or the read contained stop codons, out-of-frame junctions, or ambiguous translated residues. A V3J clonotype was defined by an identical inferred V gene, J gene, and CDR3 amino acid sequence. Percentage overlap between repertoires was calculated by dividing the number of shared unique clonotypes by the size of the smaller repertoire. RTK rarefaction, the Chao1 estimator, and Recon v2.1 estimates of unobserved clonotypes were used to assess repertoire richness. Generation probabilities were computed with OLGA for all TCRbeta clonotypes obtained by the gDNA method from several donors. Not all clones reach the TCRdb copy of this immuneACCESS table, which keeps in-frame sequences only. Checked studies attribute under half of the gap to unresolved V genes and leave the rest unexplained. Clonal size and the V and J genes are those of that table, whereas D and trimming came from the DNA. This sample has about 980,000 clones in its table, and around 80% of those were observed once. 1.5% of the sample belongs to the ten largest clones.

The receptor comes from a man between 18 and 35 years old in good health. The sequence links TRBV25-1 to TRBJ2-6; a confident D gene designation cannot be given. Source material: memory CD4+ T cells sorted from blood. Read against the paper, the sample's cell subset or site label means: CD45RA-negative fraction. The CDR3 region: CASSPGANVLTF. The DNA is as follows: TGTGCCAGCAGCCCCGGGGCCAACGTCCTGACTTTC.